The clone carrying this T cell receptor beta chain was seen a handful of times. Its matching antigen is unknown. Trimming removed 3 bases from V and 4 bases from J; junction bases left unmatched: 3. There are 13 residues in the CDR3. The germline V gene encodes CDR1 DFQATT and CDR2 SNEGSKA (reference sequence). This sample was included in a study of vaccination and CD4 T cells after COVID-19. Study-level background: Recovered-phase convalescent patients showed SARS-CoV-2 positivity by nasal swab PCR; under 10 were mild, one severe. Timing of post-vaccine sample collection was a median 72 days after dose two, with a range of 14 to 241.

The Oncomine TCR Beta short-read assay was applied to DNA of cultured CD4+ T cells. TCRdb re-called the PCR reads through MiXCR, storing one row per CDR3 protein. The data contain 8,500 to 9,000 distinct CDR3 sequences, approximately 48% of them seen just once; the ten biggest clones take up 8%. Treatment defined: 10-day PBMC culture with coronavirus spike peptide pools or control peptides (ViraFEST assay). The chain is built from TRBV20-1 and TRBJ1-5; 7 positions agree with TRBD1. The source is a human donor who had recovered from COVID-19. The sequencing input was CD4+ T cells from blood, cultured in vitro. CDR3 DNA: TGCAGTGCTAGGACAGGGCCGAATCAGCCCCAGCATTTT. This gives the protein CSARTGPNQPQHF.